This is a list of T cell receptor beta chains from one sample in a study of T cell repertoires in cytomegalovirus infection. TCRdb used MiXCR to reprocess the reads, holding one entry per CDR3 protein. The data show around 450,000 distinct CDR3 sequences, approximately 30% seen once. The material sequenced was PBMCs. Receptor source: a human donor in good health (CMV status not recorded). Some clones in this sample may be carry-over from other donors' samples. Both conserved end residues are part of each CDR3. Fields, in order: V gene, CDR3 protein.

v_gene: TRBV19
CDR3aa: CAISRAGGDAEAFF

v_gene: TRBV28
CDR3aa: CASSPDSYNSPLHF

v_gene: TRBV6-1
CDR3aa: CASSEGLWAFF

v_gene: TRBV24-1
CDR3aa: CATSDIRQGFAGELFF

v_gene: TRBV29-1
CDR3aa: CSAGDRNTEAFF

v_gene: TRBV15
CDR3aa: CATSRDVVVDTQYF

v_gene: TRBV20-1
CDR3aa: CSAPRTDSDWAQYF

v_gene: TRBV5-4
CDR3aa: CASNLAGYTDTQYF

v_gene: TRBV4-1
CDR3aa: CASSQARGLLYGYTF

v_gene: TRBV29-1
CDR3aa: CSTRGIGYGYTF

v_gene: TRBV7-9
CDR3aa: CASSLGVQVSEQFF

v_gene: TRBV6-6
CDR3aa: CASSVEGRGYTF

v_gene: TRBV15
CDR3aa: CATSRDPGGLSYEQYF

v_gene: TRBV20-1
CDR3aa: CSARDLVPGELFF

v_gene: TRBV9
CDR3aa: CASSVDPQSDLYGYTF

v_gene: TRBV7-3
CDR3aa: CASSFASGGAYEQYF

v_gene: TRBV28
CDR3aa: CSSRICGAIMNTEAFF

v_gene: TRBV4-1
CDR3aa: CASSQEVRTENTGELFF